The 31 T cell receptor beta chains in this list originate from one sample, sequenced in a study of T cell changes during pregnancy in multiple sclerosis. Assay: immunoSEQ multiplex PCR; the TCRdb copy retains only in-frame clones and omits some. The sample consists of tens of thousands of clones, about 88% of them appearing once. The input for sequencing was CD4+ T cells from peripheral blood mononuclear cells, taken after pregnancy. The receptors derive from a female donor with multiple sclerosis, enrolled in a pregnancy study.

CDR3 residues: CASSPGVGRLRYGYTF. The CDR3 nucleotides read TGTGCCAGCTCACCAGGTGTGGGGAGACTTCGCTATGGCTACACCTTC. The chain recombines TRBV18 with TRBJ1-2, with D unclear. Germline-derived CDR1 and CDR2 are KGHSH and LQKENI. This CDR3 has 16 residues. Trimming removed 2 bases at V and 4 bases at J, with 17 bases between.

The sample holds a few counts of this clone. The chain links TRBV14 to TRBJ2-7; D perhaps matches TRBD1 (5 bases). The ends were cut back, 1 base at V and 9 bases at J, with 13 bases in the middle. The CDR3 spans 13 residues. Looked up from germline, CDR1 is SGHDN and CDR2 is FVKESK. The CDR3 DNA is TGTGCCAGCAGCCAAGGCCACACAAGGGGGCAGTACTTC. It translates to CASSQGHTRGQYF.

The chain employs TRBV28 and TRBJ2-7, with D perhaps matching TRBD2 (5 bases). V was clipped by 7 bases and J by 2 bases, with 12 bases between them. CDR1 and CDR2 from the germline V gene are MDHEN and SYDVKM. This CDR3 has 13 amino acids. The CDR3 here is CASTGLSPYEQYF. The CDR3, as DNA: TGTGCCAGCACCGGACTCTCACCCTACGAGCAGTACTTC.

The rearrangement uses TRBV7-2 and TRBJ2-3, with TRBD1 as a possible D gene (6 bases). CDR3 length: 15 amino acids. Per the germline V gene, CDR1 is SGHTA and CDR2 is FQGNSA. Trimming shortened V by 5 bases and J by 2 bases, and 14 bases separated the two germline ends. CDR3 sequence reads: CASSERQEITDTQYF. The CDR3 DNA follows: TGTGCCAGCAGCGAAAGACAGGAAATCACAGATACGCAGTATTTT. The full variable domain, with the rest looked up from reference TRBV7-2 and TRBJ2-3, is GAGVSQSPSNKVTEKGKDVELRCDPISGHTALYWYRQSLGQGLEFLIYFQGNSAPDKSGLPSDRFSAERTGGSVSTLTIQRTQQEDSAVYLCASSERQEITDTQYFGPGTRLTVL.

This clone was counted a single time. This sequence joins TRBV5-6 and TRBJ1-2; D possibly corresponds to TRBD1 (6 bases). The V end was cut by 0 bases, the J end by 6 bases, with 15 bases between. The germline V gene encodes CDR1 SGHDT and CDR2 YYEEEE. The CDR3 extends over 15 amino acids. CDR3 nucleotides: TGTGCCAGCAGCTTGGGGGCAGGGGAATGGAATGGCTACACCTTC. Its protein is CASSLGAGEWNGYTF.

The J gene is TRBJ2-5, the V gene TRBV5-1, with 8 bases lining up with TRBD1. This CDR3 has 16 residues. Per germline, CDR1 SGHRS and CDR2 YFSETQ. V was clipped by 7 bases and J by 5 bases; unmatched bases: 16. This chain's CDR3 is CASRSGPGQVRETQYF. CDR3 bases: TGCGCCAGCCGCTCGGGGCCGGGACAGGTTAGGGAGACCCAGTACTTC.

This clone has only one observation. V is TRBV5-1 and J is TRBJ2-2; the match to TRBD1 covers 9 bases. Looked up from germline, CDR1 is SGHRS and CDR2 is YFSETQ. V was clipped by 4 bases and J by 10 bases; unmatched bases: 14. The CDR3 runs to 16 residues. In nucleotides, the CDR3 is TGCGCCAGCAGCGGGCCTGGGACAGGGCGAGGGACGGAGCTGTTTTTT. Its protein is CASSGPGTGRGTELFF.

The sample holds one count of this clone. The chain has TRBV18 and TRBJ2-7; D is ambiguous. With 0 bases removed from V and 0 bases from J, the gap between germline ends came to 3 bases. The CDR3 totals 13 residues. CDR1 is KGHSH, CDR2 LQKENI, per germline. Here the CDR3 reads CASSPPSSYEQYF. The CDR3 coding sequence is TGTGCCAGCTCACCACCTAGCTCCTACGAGCAGTACTTC.

Only one count was recorded for this clone. The rearrangement uses TRBV5-1 and TRBJ2-7; D may be TRBD2 (6 bases). V lost 3 bases, J lost 2 bases, and 12 bases lay in between. From germline, CDR1 is SGHRS and CDR2 YFSETQ. CDR3 length: 14 residues. The CDR3 nucleotides read TGCGCCAGCAGCTCCCGGGAGACTGCCTACGAGCAGTACTTC. Its protein is CASSSRETAYEQYF.

The chain employs TRBV6-5 and TRBJ2-7, with D uncertain. The length of the CDR3 is 13 residues. Trimming took 6 bases from V and 2 from J, leaving 11 bases between them. Per germline, CDR1 MNHEY and CDR2 SVGAGI. CDR3: CASSRSSPYEQYF. In DNA form, the CDR3 reads TGTGCCAGCAGCAGAAGTAGCCCCTACGAGCAGTACTTC.

V and J are TRBV5-5 and TRBJ1-2; no reliable D call. CDR3 length equals 14 residues. V gave up 3 bases and J gave up 2 bases, with 11 bases separating them. Germline loops: CDR1 SGHKS, CDR2 YYEKEE (reference sequence). Here the CDR3 DNA reads TGTGCCAGCAGCTCTGGACTGGGGAACTATGGCTACACCTTC. As protein: CASSSGLGNYGYTF.

The rearrangement links TRBV5-1 to TRBJ1-1; D not certain. Trimming pared 1 base from V and 4 bases from J, leaving 5 bases between. The CDR3 length is 12 residues. Germline V gene sequence: CDR1 SGHRS, CDR2 YFSETQ. The CDR3 region is CASSLSFTEAFF. The CDR3 region has the DNA TGCGCCAGCAGCTTGTCCTTCACTGAAGCTTTCTTT.

The J gene is TRBJ2-1, the V gene TRBV2; 8 bases agree with TRBD2. The CDR3 consists of 15 residues. V shed 2 bases, J shed 5 bases, and the junction held 5 bases outside the gene matches. The germline V gene has CDR1 SNHLY and CDR2 FYNNEI. DNA of the CDR3: TGTGCCAGCAGTGAATCCCTAGCGGGTAACAATGAGCAGTTCTTC. Amino acids: CASSESLAGNNEQFF.

J is TRBJ2-7 and V is TRBV28, with 9 bases matching TRBD2. The germline gives CDR1 MDHEN, CDR2 SYDVKM. There are 15 residues in the CDR3. The ends lost 7 bases at V and 4 bases at J; junction bases unmatched: 11. The CDR3 nucleotides read TGTGCCAGCACACCAAGCGGGGGGTCCGGATACGAGCAGTACTTC. Amino acid sequence: CASTPSGGSGYEQYF.

The gene calls are TRBV15 and TRBJ2-5; 7 bases match TRBD2. Trimming took 0 bases from V and 2 from J; bases not matched to a gene: 3. The CDR3 extends over 15 amino acids. Germline CDR1 reads LNHNV; CDR2 reads YYDKDF (reference sequence). CDR3 DNA: TGTGCCACCAGCAGAGATCGGGGACTACAAGAGACCCAGTACTTC. Its translation is CATSRDRGLQETQYF.

This clone was counted once. The rearrangement joins TRBV7-2 to TRBJ2-7, with D possibly TRBD1 on 5 matching bases. This CDR3 has 14 amino acids. The germline gives CDR1 SGHTA, CDR2 FQGNSA. Trimming shortened V by 1 base and J by 2 bases, and 9 bases separated the two germline ends. The CDR3 loop reads CASSLGQGAYEQYF. DNA for the CDR3: TGTGCCAGCAGCTTAGGTCAGGGCGCCTACGAGCAGTACTTC.

This sequence joins TRBV19 and TRBJ2-7, with 8 bases aligning to TRBD1. CDR3 length equals 15 residues. With 8 bases clipped from V and 3 bases from J, the junction kept 12 bases outside the gene matches. CDR1 is LNHDA and CDR2 is SQIVND in the germline V gene (reference sequence). The chain's CDR3 is CASSPGTGAHYEQYF. CDR3 DNA sequence: TGTGCCAGTTCCCCCGGGACAGGAGCCCACTACGAGCAGTACTTC.

V and J are TRBV30 and TRBJ2-3; 10 nucleotides align to TRBD2. Germline lookup yields CDR1 GTSNPN and CDR2 SVGIG (reference sequence). Germline trimming cut 7 bases from V and 4 bases from J; bases unmatched to any gene: 8. CDR3 size: 14 residues. The CDR3 DNA follows: TGTGCCTTACAGCGGGAGGGCCAGGCAGATACGCAGTATTTT. Amino acids: CALQREGQADTQYF.

V gene TRBV18 combines with J gene TRBJ2-1; 8 positions match TRBD2. CDR1 KGHSH and CDR2 LQKENI come from the germline V gene. There are 15 residues in the CDR3. The junction had 8 bases not matched to a gene; V was cut back by 1 base and J by 9 bases. CDR3 bases: TGTGCCAGCTCACCACTAGCGGGACGCACTGGTGAGCAGTTCTTC. Its translation: CASSPLAGRTGEQFF.

The V gene is TRBV4-2, the J gene TRBJ2-1, with D perhaps matching TRBD2 (5 bases). Deletions cut 2 bases from V and 6 bases from J, with 11 bases between. Per germline, CDR1 LGHNA and CDR2 YNFKEQ. The CDR3 contains 14 residues. CDR3 in DNA: TGTGCCAGCAGCCAAATGTCTAGCTTCAATGAGCAGTTCTTC. It translates to CASSQMSSFNEQFF.

The CDR3 coding sequence is TGTGCCTGGAGTGGGCTAGGGAGTTCGTCGGAGACCCAGTACTTC. This translates into CAWSGLGSSSETQYF. The chain uses TRBV30 and TRBJ2-5; D is perhaps TRBD2 (5 bases). V lost 1 base, J lost 5 bases, and 17 bases lay in between. The CDR3 contains 15 residues. Germline CDR1 is GTSNPN and CDR2 is SVGIG (reference sequence).

Regarding this clone: In the same sample, other DNA sequences code for this CDR3. The chain uses TRBV6-5 and TRBJ2-1, with a possible D match to TRBD2 (5 bases). This CDR3 has 12 amino acids. Looked up from germline, CDR1 is MNHEY and CDR2 is SVGAGI. V lost 2 bases and J 8 bases, leaving 7 bases between the germline ends. The CDR3 sequence: CASSYRGDEQFF. CDR3 nucleotides: TGTGCCAGCAGTTACCGGGGAGATGAGCAGTTCTTC.

V is TRBV11-3 and J is TRBJ2-7, with 7 bases that match TRBD1. The CDR3 covers 14 residues. Germline CDR1 is SGHNT and CDR2 is YENEEA. V shed 5 bases and J 0 bases; nucleotides not matched to a gene: 4. The CDR3 spells CASSPGTDSYEQYF. The CDR3 nucleotides read TGTGCCAGCAGCCCTGGGACAGACTCCTACGAGCAGTACTTC.

Here the CDR3 reads CAWNLDGSGSYNSPLHF. In nucleotides, the CDR3 is TGTGCCTGGAACTTAGACGGCTCAGGGTCCTATAATTCACCCCTCCACTTT. V is TRBV30 and J is TRBJ1-6; possible D gene TRBD1, 5 bases. From germline, CDR1 is GTSNPN and CDR2 SVGIG (reference sequence). The CDR3 consists of 17 residues. Deletions cut 4 bases from V and 1 base from J, with 17 bases between.

The genes are TRBV19 and TRBJ2-3, with 12 positions matching TRBD2. V lost 6 bases, J lost 4 bases, and 11 bases stayed unmatched. The CDR3 is made up of 17 amino acids. The germline gives CDR1 LNHDA, CDR2 SQIVND (reference sequence). CDR3 loop: CASSGPGLAGFSDTQYF. DNA of the CDR3: TGTGCCAGTAGCGGCCCCGGACTAGCGGGATTTTCAGATACGCAGTATTTT.

By share, this clone counts as medium-sized. This chain uses TRBV28 with TRBJ2-2; no definite D call. Germline values: CDR1 MDHEN, CDR2 SYDVKM. CDR3 length: 14 amino acids. Trimming removed 2 bases from V and 4 bases from J, with 8 bases in between. CDR3 nucleotides: TGTGCCAGCAGTTTAATATCGGGCACCGGGGAGCTGTTTTTT. Translation: CASSLISGTGELFF.

The chain couples TRBV4-1 to TRBJ1-5; 9 positions match TRBD1. This CDR3 is 16 amino acids long. Germline-derived CDR1 and CDR2 are MGHRA and YSYEKL. Trimming at V came to 0 bases and at J to 7 bases, leaving 7 bases not matched to a gene. The CDR3 coding sequence is TGCGCCAGCAGCCAAGATGGGACAGGGTGGGTGCAGCCCCAGCATTTT. Protein: CASSQDGTGWVQPQHF.

This sequence joins TRBV7-9 and TRBJ2-5, with 7 nucleotides matching TRBD2. The CDR3 spans 15 residues. The J segment lost 5 bases and the V segment lost 1 base, leaving 7 bases of the junction unmatched. Germline assignment: CDR1 SEHNR and CDR2 FQNEAQ (reference sequence). The CDR3 DNA follows: TGTGCCAGCAGCTTAGGCGGGAGCGTCCGCGAGACCCAGTACTTC. It translates to CASSLGGSVRETQYF. Full variable domain (missing parts from reference TRBV7-9 and TRBJ2-5): DTGVSQNPRHKITKRGQNVTFRCDPISEHNRLYWYRQTLGQGPEFLTYFQNEAQLEKSRLLSDRFSAERPKGSFSTLEIQRTEQGDSAMYLCASSLGGSVRETQYFGPGTRLLVL.

The chain has TRBV19 and TRBJ1-2; D not resolved. The length of the CDR3 is 13 residues. V was trimmed by 5 bases and J by 8 bases, leaving 15 bases between them. The germline V gene encodes CDR1 LNHDA and CDR2 SQIVND (reference sequence). The CDR3 reads CASSDRGSGGYTF. CDR3 bases: TGTGCCAGTAGTGATCGGGGATCGGGCGGCTACACCTTC.

CDR3 sequence reads: CASSRTGPNYGYTF. The CDR3 nucleotides are TGTGCCAGTAGTCGGACAGGGCCGAACTATGGCTACACCTTC. This rearrangement joins TRBV19 to TRBJ1-2, with TRBD1 matching over 8 bases. Trimming took 5 bases from V and 2 from J; bases not matched to a gene: 4. Looked up from germline, CDR1 is LNHDA and CDR2 is SQIVND (reference sequence). CDR3 length equals 14 residues.

The rearrangement joins TRBV18 to TRBJ2-7; a possible D gene is TRBD1 (6 bases). The V gene lost 1 base and the J gene lost 3 bases, with 13 bases spanning the gap. The V gene's germline CDR1 is KGHSH and CDR2 LQKENI. The CDR3 runs to 15 residues. DNA for the CDR3: TGTGCCAGCTCACCACTGACCCCGACAGGCTACGAGCAGTACTTC. Amino acids: CASSPLTPTGYEQYF.